Presented here are 6 T cell receptor beta chains from one specimen sequenced in a study of blood T cells in healthy people across ages. Sample-barcoded 5' priming and a J-beta primer mix drove a second PCR of 7 to 11 cycles. MiXCR, applied by TCRdb to the 5' RACE reads, yields one record per CDR3 protein. The sample lists fewer than 1,200,000 distinct CDR3 sequences, 20% to 25% seen once, with about 0.72% in the top ten. This same sample was also taken into another study, of T cells of mothers and their children.

Sequencing was done on a sample of blood. The origin of the receptors is a girl aged 2-10 years in good health.

This clonotype was recorded a few times. This sequence joins TRBV20-1 and TRBJ1-2, with D possibly TRBD1 on 5 matching bases. The CDR3 is 15 amino acids. Germline V lookup: CDR1 DFQATT, CDR2 SNEGSKA (reference sequence). V was trimmed by 0 bases and J by 3 bases, leaving 14 bases between them. For the CDR3, the DNA is TGCAGTGCTAGAGATCTTCGGGGCAGGGACTATGGCTACACCTTC. Protein product: CSARDLRGRDYGYTF.

This clonotype was observed a few times. The chain couples TRBV4-3 to TRBJ2-7; 8 bases match TRBD2. This CDR3 has 14 amino acids. Trimming took 5 bases from V and 2 from J; bases not matched to a gene: 5. CDR1 is LGHNA, CDR2 YSLEER, per germline. The chain's CDR3 is CASSYERGPYEQYF. CDR3 in DNA: TGCGCCAGCAGCTACGAGCGGGGGCCCTACGAGCAGTACTTC.

A few counts support this clonotype. The junction shows a germline mismatch at one end, possibly a read error. The chain has TRBV20-1 and TRBJ2-7; 8 bases are shared with TRBD1. The CDR3 extends over 13 amino acids. Germline CDR1 is DFQATT and CDR2 is SNEGSKA (reference sequence). This CDR3 reads CSASQGAEYGQYF. The CDR3 nucleotides are TGCAGTGCTAGTCAGGGGGCGGAATACGGGCAGTACTTC.

The chain carries TRBV5-5 and TRBJ2-7; D may be TRBD1 (5 bases). Trimming left V 2 bases short and J 10 bases short, with 16 bases between. The CDR3 runs 13 residues. The germline V gene has CDR1 SGHKS and CDR2 YYEKEE (reference sequence). CDR3 sequence: CASSLDSQEAQYF. The DNA of the CDR3 is TGTGCCAGCAGCTTAGACAGTCAAGAGGCCCAGTACTTC.

V usage is TRBV7-3 and J usage is TRBJ2-3; tentatively, D is TRBD2 (6 bases). Germline lookup yields CDR1 SGHTA and CDR2 FQGTGA. The CDR3 extends over 16 amino acids. V was trimmed by 0 bases and J by 3 bases, leaving 13 bases between them. The DNA for the CDR3 is TGTGCCAGCAGCTTAACAACGGGAGACCTTACAGATACGCAGTATTTT. The encoded protein is CASSLTTGDLTDTQYF.

A word on this clonotype: A junction boundary mismatches the germline segment, possibly from a read error. V gene TRBV5-1 combines with J gene TRBJ2-5, with D uncertain. The last part of the DNA fits TRBJ2-7 better; the J call may be wrong. CDR3 length: 14 amino acids. CDR1 and CDR2 (germline): SGHRS, YFSETQ. CDR3 nucleotide sequence: TGCGCCAGTAGCTTGGAAAGCCCCCCCTACGAGCAGTACTTC. Translated: CASSLESPPYEQYF.